This TCR beta chain was retrieved from a study of CD8 T cells in Susac syndrome. Deletions cut 5 bases from V and 12 bases from J, with 17 bases between. Germline values: CDR1 SEHNR, CDR2 FQNEAQ (reference sequence). The CDR3 covers 13 residues. General study points: The TCR sequencing and HLA analysis in the study involved a relatively small number of individuals, as the study acknowledged.

Random hexamers were used to reverse transcribe an amount of roughly 0.5 to 1 ug RNA. TCRdb re-derived calls from the immunoSEQ multiplex PCR reads in MiXCR, one entry per CDR3 protein. Among some 220,000 distinct CDR3 sequences, 95% were seen once, and the ten largest hold 0.075% to 0.095%. In the case of this clonotype: What it recognizes is unknown.

The V and J genes are TRBV7-9 and TRBJ2-1; perhaps TRBD1 as D (6 bases). The sequence was collected from a human donor with multiple sclerosis. Sequencing was done on a sample of CD4+ T cells from PBMCs. DNA of the CDR3: TGTGCCAGCAGCGACACGGTTATAGGGGGGCAGTTCTTC. Protein: CASSDTVIGGQFF.